This T cell receptor beta chain is drawn from a study of shared clonotypes between healthy human individuals (dated by TCRdb to between 2020 and 2021). Context from the whole study: The cohort comprised a couple of women and a few men aged 18 to 49 years. Per donor, three plates each were used for CD4 naive and CD4 memory, two for CD8 naive, and one for CD8 memory. To estimate repertoire size and how much clonotype sharing occurs between individuals, the study deeply sequenced the blood TCR repertoires of several healthy adults. To increase sequencing depth and limit assay-specific biases, different laboratories used diverse techniques to prepare libraries and sequence TCR repertoires. Leukapheresis yielded between about 0.94 and 8.9 billion PBMCs per donor.

Donors were healthy HIV-negative adults with no recently reported acute infections or vaccinations. Every donor was a Caucasian adult residing in Nashville, Tennessee, USA. Magnetic negative selection was used to enrich CD4+ T cells, after which naive cells were positively selected on CD45RA and the negative fraction became the memory subset. After blood collection by leukapheresis, PBMCs were isolated using Ficoll-Histopaque density gradient centrifugation and then cryopreserved in the vapor phase of liquid nitrogen. Purity and quantity of every magnetically sorted T cell population were checked by analytical flow cytometry. From each sorted fraction, genomic DNA was isolated and quantified by UV absorbance on a Nanodrop 2000c. The research as a whole found: Because the study included a small number of donors, the genetic and exposure-history diversity represented was limited. Clonotypes shared by all four sorted-subset donors showed higher generation probabilities than non-shared clonotypes. Across a handful of donors, approximately 4.6% of naive CD4, around 3.3% of naive CD8, 2.3% of memory CD4, and approximately 0.4% of memory CD8 clonotypes were shared. Rarefaction of sorted-subset datasets indicated incomplete sequencing despite the large sequencing depth. Sampling was restricted to blood, and TCR repertoires in tissue are likely to differ from TCR repertoires in blood. Pairwise subsampling indicated that sequencing depth was expected to affect the degree of clonotype sharing among donors. Naive subsets generally had larger estimated clonotype richness than memory subsets did.

The CDR1 and CDR2 encoded by the germline V gene (reference sequence) are SGHNT and YYREEE. A distance of 11 bases separates the germline ends of V and J, which lose 1 base and 4 bases respectively. The CDR3 holds 14 amino acids from the cysteine to the phenylalanine. Only the CDR3 portion is preserved as DNA: 42 bases, with reading frame beginning at the first base. TCR CDR3 regions were amplified from genomic DNA by multiplex PCR using the deep immunoSEQ assay. Extracted genomic DNA from each cell subset was distributed evenly across all wells of several immunoSEQ 96-well plates, and each plate was treated as a replicate. For sorted subsets, approximately 190 ng of genomic DNA, equivalent to some 30,000 T cell genomes, went into each replicate PCR. The purified libraries were quantified using a Qubit 3.0 fluorometer, sized with a Bioanalyzer 2100, and then quantified again using the KAPA Library Quantification kit. Every immunoSEQ 96-well plate was sequenced on a dedicated single-read 150-cycle Illumina NextSeq 550 flow cell. On the authors' methods: The immunoSEQ output contained only junctional sequences without quality scores, so filtering could not match that applied to full-length reads. Sequences were annotated with PyIR, a Python wrapper for IgBLAST v1.9, using IMGT germline references to assign V/J genes and CDR3. Reads were removed for weak V/J assignments (E-value above 1e-6), missing CDR3, stop codons, out-of-frame junctions, or ambiguous translated residues. V3J clonotypes were defined by identical inferred V gene, J gene, and CDR3 amino acid sequence. To compute the percentage overlap between repertoires, the number of shared unique clonotypes was divided by the size of the smaller repertoire. Three approaches were used to assess repertoire richness: RTK rarefaction, the Chao1 estimator, and Recon v2.1 estimates of unobserved clonotypes. Generation probabilities were computed with OLGA for all TCRbeta clonotypes obtained by the gDNA method from a few donors. Not all clones reach the TCRdb copy of this immuneACCESS table, which keeps in-frame sequences only. Checked studies attribute under half of the gap to unresolved V genes and leave the rest unexplained. V and J calls and clone size are given by that table; D and trimming were obtained from the DNA. This sample has just over 2,000,000 clones in its table, and about 95% of those were observed once. The ten most abundant clones make up under 0.15% of the sample.

A single count supports this clone. Its antigen target is currently unknown. There are no base qualities to consult, and no much larger clone falls within one base. The V gene is TRBV5-4 and the J gene is TRBJ1-2; the D segment could be TRBD1, given 5 matching bases. Sequencing used naive CD4+ T cells sorted from blood. Reading the label with the study, this specimen's cell subset or site is: CD45RA+ positively selected. The TCR comes from a man aged 18 to 29 in good health. In nucleotide form, the sequence is TGTGCCAGCAGCTTGCCCCAGGGTGGCTATGGCTACACCTTC. It translates to CASSLPQGGYGYTF.